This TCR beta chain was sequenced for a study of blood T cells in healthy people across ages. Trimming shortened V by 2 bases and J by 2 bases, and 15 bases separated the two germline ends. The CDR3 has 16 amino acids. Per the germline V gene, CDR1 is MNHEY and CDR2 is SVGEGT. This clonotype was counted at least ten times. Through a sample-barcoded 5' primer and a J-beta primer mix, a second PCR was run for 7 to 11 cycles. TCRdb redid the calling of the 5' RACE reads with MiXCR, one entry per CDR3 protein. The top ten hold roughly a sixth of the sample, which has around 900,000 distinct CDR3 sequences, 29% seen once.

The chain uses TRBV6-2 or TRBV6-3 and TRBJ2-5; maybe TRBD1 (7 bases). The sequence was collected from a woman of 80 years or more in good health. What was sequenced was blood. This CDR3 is CASSYPPGGLQETQYF. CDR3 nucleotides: TGTGCCAGCAGTTACCCCCCAGGGGGGCTACAAGAGACCCAGTACTTC.